The rows below give T cell receptor beta chains drawn from one sample of a study of T cells in Graves' hyperthyroidism and ophthalmopathy. TCRdb reanalysed the multiplex PCR reads using MiXCR and keeps one entry per CDR3 protein. The table records approximately 600,000 distinct CDR3 sequences, around 15% of them present only once. Sequencing used blood. These receptors were taken from a woman younger than 45 with Graves' hyperthyroidism. Both conserved end residues are trimmed from each CDR3. The D gene is left open where the match is weak.

j_call | d_call | v_call | cdr3_aa
TRBJ1-2 | - | TRBV19 | ASKMGSNYGYT
TRBJ1-1 | TRBD1 | TRBV27 | ASSSRDSATEAF
TRBJ2-3 | - | TRBV18 | ASSPPGGTGVDTQY
TRBJ2-1 | - | TRBV5-1 | ASSSDYLIGDEQF
TRBJ2-5 | - | TRBV11-3 | ASSTGPNQETQY
TRBJ2-7 | TRBD2 | TRBV7-9 | ASSPPGLAEGEQY
TRBJ2-5 | TRBD2 | TRBV3-1 | ACVTSGEPQETQY
TRBJ2-1 | - | TRBV27 | ASSFTGNEQF
TRBJ2-5 | TRBD2 | TRBV12-3/TRBV12-4 | ASSSLLAGGGETQY
TRBJ2-3 | TRBD2 | TRBV2 | ASSIKREGSTDTQY
TRBJ2-3 | TRBD2 | TRBV5-1 | ASSTSGAYTDTQY
TRBJ1-1 | - | TRBV7-9 | ASSLGVVTEAF
TRBJ2-7 | - | TRBV12-3/TRBV12-4 | ASSQERIAYEQY